The entry that follows covers one TCR beta chain sequence. Its target is not known. Germline V gene sequence: CDR1 SQVTM, CDR2 ANQGSEA. The CDR3 spans 11 residues. The V end lost 4 bases, the J end lost 5 bases, and 6 bases lay between the germline ends. The sample originates from a study of T cell repertoires in cytomegalovirus infection. Turning to the study itself: Matching HLA type and CMV infection were both indicated by public TCR beta signatures.

TCRdb used MiXCR to reprocess the reads, holding one entry per CDR3 protein. The table lists hundreds of thousands of distinct CDR3 sequences, about 33% of them singletons. The sequencing used cultured PBMCs, collected from culture after CMV antigen stimulation. The sequence came from a human donor in good health (CMV status not recorded). Some clones in this sample may be carry-over from other donors' samples. The chain employs TRBV29-1 and TRBJ1-5; D is undetermined. CDR3: CSVGGDQPQHF. The CDR3 DNA reads TGCAGCGTTGGAGGAGATCAGCCCCAGCATTTT.